This T cell receptor beta chain was sequenced during a study of OX40 agonist ivuxolimab in advanced cancers. The germline V gene encodes CDR1 SGDLS and CDR2 YYNGEE. CDR3 size: 16 residues. V shed 0 bases and J shed 0 bases, with 10 bases lying between them. Sequencing used immunoSEQ multiplex PCR; TCRdb keeps in-frame clones, though not all of them. The sample yields 72,000 or so clones, 81% seen once. The sequence came from an adult with an advanced solid tumor such as melanoma, head and neck, liver or kidney cancer. This chain connects TRBV9 to TRBJ2-1; the D gene could be TRBD1 or TRBD2 (5 bases each). Here the sequenced sample was CD4+ or CD8+ T cells sorted from blood, taken in a trial of the OX40 agonist ivuxolimab. CDR3 DNA: TGTGCCAGCAGCGTAGGAGGGGTCACCTCCTACAATGAGCAGTTCTTC. Its translation: CASSVGGVTSYNEQFF.